These T cell receptor beta chains were read from a single sample in a study of high-grade serous ovarian cancer treatment subgroups. Assay used: immunoSEQ multiplex PCR; TCRdb lists only in-frame clones, some missing. The sample has over 5,000 clones, around 75% seen once. Sample: tumor tissue. Receptors originate from a human donor with high-grade serous ovarian cancer. The CDR3 runs from the conserved cysteine through the conserved F or W. A D gene is named only where the DNA matches it firmly. Rows may omit the clone size; those that give it use once, few, many or a size class.

TRBJ1-2,few,TRBV5-6,NA,TGTGCCAGCAGCTTGGGGACGGACTATGGCTACACCTTC,CASSLGTDYGYTF
TRBJ2-1,once,TRBV9,TRBD1,TGTGCCAGCAGCGTAGAGGGGGGACAGGACTACCGTAGCTCCTACAATGAGCAGTTCTTC,CASSVEGGQDYRSSYNEQFF
TRBJ1-1,NA,TRBV11-1,TRBD1,TGTGCCAGCAGCTCTTTAAGGGACAGGCCAGGGAACACTGAAGCTTTCTTT,CASSSLRDRPGNTEAFF
TRBJ1-5,NA,TRBV2,TRBD1,TGTGCCAGCAGTGAGATGGGACAGGGGATTAGCAATCAGCCCCAGCATTTT,CASSEMGQGISNQPQHF
TRBJ1-3,NA,TRBV7-8,NA,TGTGCCAGCAGCTTAACACAGGCCTCTGGAAACACCATATATTTT,CASSLTQASGNTIYF
TRBJ1-2,NA,TRBV5-1,TRBD1,TGCGCCAGCAGCTTGGGGAGGACAGGGCTTGAGTCTGGCTACACCTTC,CASSLGRTGLESGYTF
TRBJ1-4,NA,TRBV6-6,NA,TGTGCCAGCAGTTCCTGGAGGGGCAGTCCTAATGAAAAACTGTTTTTT,CASSSWRGSPNEKLFF
TRBJ2-1,NA,TRBV6-1,TRBD2,TGTGCCAGCAGTGTTAGCGGGGGGGCCAGAAATGAGCAGTTCTTC,CASSVSGGARNEQFF
TRBJ2-1,NA,TRBV4-2,NA,TGTGCCAGCAGCCAAGGGGGCCCGAGCTCCTACAATGAGCAGTTCTTC,CASSQGGPSSYNEQFF
TRBJ1-5,NA,TRBV2,NA,TGTGCCAGCAGTGAAAGGGAGGGGATCGACAAGCCCCAGCATTTT,CASSEREGIDKPQHF
TRBJ1-1,large,TRBV30,TRBD1,TGTGCCTGGATCCCGGGGCAGGGGGCCATTGAAGCTTTCTTT,CAWIPGQGAIEAFF
TRBJ1-5,few,TRBV28,TRBD1,TGTGCCAGCAGGACAGGGGCAAAAAGTCAGCCCCAGCATTTT,CASRTGAKSQPQHF
TRBJ2-7,NA,TRBV4-3,NA,TGCGCCAGCAGCCAAGATCGGGCATTACGGCGGTACTTC,CASSQDRALRRYF
TRBJ2-1,NA,TRBV7-8,NA,TGTGCCAGCAGCCCCATCATGGGCTCCAATGAGCAGTTCTTC,CASSPIMGSNEQFF
TRBJ2-7,once,TRBV7-2,TRBD1,TGTGCCAGCACCAGTATTTCCGGGACAGAGTACGAGCAGTACTTC,CASTSISGTEYEQYF
TRBJ1-2,NA,TRBV6-1,TRBD1,TGTGCCAGCAGGGATACAGGGGGAGGATATGGCTACACCTTC,CASRDTGGGYGYTF
TRBJ1-1,NA,TRBV7-8,TRBD1,TGTGCCAGCAGCTTCGACAGGGTTACTGAAGCTTTCTTT,CASSFDRVTEAFF
TRBJ1-6,NA,TRBV19,TRBD1,TGTGCCAGTAGTGTAATTCCGGGACAGGGTGTCCTCGGCTCACCCCTCCACTTT,CASSVIPGQGVLGSPLHF
TRBJ1-2,NA,TRBV27,TRBD1,TGTGCCAGCAGTCTCGGACAGGGGTTGAGGGGCTACACCTTC,CASSLGQGLRGYTF
TRBJ1-1,NA,TRBV2,NA,TGTGCTTCACCCGACAGGCTGAACACTGAAGCTTTCTTT,CASPDRLNTEAFF
TRBJ1-1,NA,TRBV6-5,NA,TGTGCCAGCAGTTCAGGACTGTGGATGAACACTGAAGCTTTCTTT,CASSSGLWMNTEAFF
TRBJ1-1,NA,TRBV29-1,TRBD1,TGCAGCACTTTGTCAGGGGGCTCTGAAGCTTTCTTT,CSTLSGGSEAFF
TRBJ2-2,once,TRBV5-6,NA,TGTGCCAGCTCCCCCCCGGGAGTGGAGAACACCGGGGAGCTGTTTTTT,CASSPPGVENTGELFF
TRBJ1-1,NA,TRBV5-4,NA,TGTGCCAGCAGCTGGTCGGGGGGGAACACTGAAGCTTTCTTT,CASSWSGGNTEAFF
TRBJ2-3,NA,TRBV5-4,NA,TGTGCCAGCAGCTCCACATCGCCCCCAGATACGCAGTATTTT,CASSSTSPPDTQYF
TRBJ2-5,NA,TRBV6-1,NA,TGTGCCAGCAGTGCAACAGGGCACGAGACCCAGTACTTC,CASSATGHETQYF
TRBJ2-7,NA,TRBV7-2,NA,TGTGCCAGCAGCTTAGTAGTGCCTAGCGACCACGAGCAGTACTTC,CASSLVVPSDHEQYF
TRBJ2-3,NA,TRBV7-8,NA,TGTGCCAGCAGTTCCGAAGGGGGATTCAGCACAGATACGCAGTATTTT,CASSSEGGFSTDTQYF
TRBJ2-1,NA,TRBV11-2,TRBD1,TGTGCCAGCAGCCAAGGCCCAGGGGGCTGGAATGAGCAGTTCTTC,CASSQGPGGWNEQFF
TRBJ2-2,once,TRBV11-3,TRBD1,TGTGCCAGCAGCTTAGAAGGGGACAGCACCGGGGAGCTGTTTTTT,CASSLEGDSTGELFF
TRBJ1-5,NA,TRBV7-9,NA,TGTGCCAGCAGCGGGGGAATTGGGTTTGTTAGTCAGCCCCAGCATTTT,CASSGGIGFVSQPQHF
TRBJ2-1,few,TRBV19,TRBD1,TGTGCCAGTACCCCCTCGACAGGGAGCTACAATGAGCAGTTCTTC,CASTPSTGSYNEQFF
TRBJ1-6,once,TRBV13,NA,TGTGCCAGCAGCTTACGAGGGGTTGGGGGCTCCTATAATTCACCCCTCCACTTT,CASSLRGVGGSYNSPLHF
TRBJ1-6,once,TRBV19,NA,TGTGCCAGTAGTCTCCTCATCGACCCGGGGAATTCACCCCTCCACTTT,CASSLLIDPGNSPLHF
TRBJ2-7,NA,TRBV28,TRBD1,TGTGCCAGCAACTTGGGACAGGGAAGCTCCTACGAGCAGTACTTC,CASNLGQGSSYEQYF
TRBJ1-5,NA,TRBV28,NA,TGTGCCAGCAGTTTATCGGCAGCGACTCAGCCCCAGCATTTT,CASSLSAATQPQHF
TRBJ2-7,few,TRBV27,NA,TGTGCCAGCACCCCGAGGTTAGACGGTACCTACGAGCAGTACTTC,CASTPRLDGTYEQYF
TRBJ2-2,NA,TRBV9,TRBD2,TGTGCCAGCAGCCGTAGCGGGGGAAACACCGGGGAGCTGTTTTTT,CASSRSGGNTGELFF
TRBJ2-3,NA,TRBV5-4,TRBD2,TGTGCCAGCAGTGGAGGGACTAGCAGAAGCACAGATACGCAGTATTTT,CASSGGTSRSTDTQYF